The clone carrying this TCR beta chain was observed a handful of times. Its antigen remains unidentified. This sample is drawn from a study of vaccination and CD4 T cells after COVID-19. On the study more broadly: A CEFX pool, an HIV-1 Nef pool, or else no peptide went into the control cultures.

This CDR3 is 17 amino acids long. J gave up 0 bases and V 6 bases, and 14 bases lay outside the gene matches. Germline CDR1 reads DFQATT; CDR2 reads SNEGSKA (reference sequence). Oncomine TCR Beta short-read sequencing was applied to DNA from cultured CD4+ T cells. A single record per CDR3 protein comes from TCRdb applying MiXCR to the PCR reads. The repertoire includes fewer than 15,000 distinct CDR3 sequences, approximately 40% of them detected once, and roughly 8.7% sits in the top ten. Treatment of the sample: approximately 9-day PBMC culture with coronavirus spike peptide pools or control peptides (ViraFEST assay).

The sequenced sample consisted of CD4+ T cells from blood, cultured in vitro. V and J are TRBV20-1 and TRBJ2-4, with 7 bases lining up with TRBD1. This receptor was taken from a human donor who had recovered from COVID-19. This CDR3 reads CSAHPVKGGLAKNIQYF. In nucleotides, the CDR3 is TGCAGTGCCCACCCAGTTAAAGGGGGCTTAGCCAAAAACATTCAGTACTTC.